The entry below describes one T cell receptor beta chain. Its matching antigen is unknown. This sample stems from a study of type 1 regulatory T cells. CDR3 length equals 18 residues. V shed 4 bases and J shed 5 bases, with 21 bases lying between them. CDR1 is SGHDN and CDR2 is FVKESK in the germline V gene. TCRdb fed the reads into MiXCR, producing one record per CDR3 protein. The table lists under 85,000 distinct CDR3 sequences, about 50% of them singletons. General study findings and limits: Tr1 cells had a more restricted TCR repertoire than non-Tr1 cells.

The chain uses TRBV14 and TRBJ1-6; D is ambiguous. This TCR was recovered from a human donor in good health. The sequenced sample consisted of cultured non-Tr1 T cells, either the whole culture or a sorted T cell fraction (not recorded which). CDR3 nucleotide sequence: TGTGCCAGCAGCCCAATAAGCTTCCGGGGTGATGATAATTCACCCCTCCACTTT. Protein product: CASSPISFRGDDNSPLHF.